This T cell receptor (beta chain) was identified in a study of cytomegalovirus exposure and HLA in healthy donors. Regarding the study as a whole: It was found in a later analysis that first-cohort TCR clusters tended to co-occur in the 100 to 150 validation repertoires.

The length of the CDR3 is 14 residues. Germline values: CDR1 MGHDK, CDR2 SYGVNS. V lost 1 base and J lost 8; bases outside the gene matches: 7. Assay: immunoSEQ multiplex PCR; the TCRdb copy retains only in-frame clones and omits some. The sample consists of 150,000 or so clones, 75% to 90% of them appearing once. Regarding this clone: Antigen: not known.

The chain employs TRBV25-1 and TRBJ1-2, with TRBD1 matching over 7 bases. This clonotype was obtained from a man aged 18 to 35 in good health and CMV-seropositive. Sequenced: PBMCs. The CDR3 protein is CASSEFGQALGYTF. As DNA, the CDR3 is TGTGCCAGCAGTGAATTTGGACAGGCCCTAGGCTACACCTTC.